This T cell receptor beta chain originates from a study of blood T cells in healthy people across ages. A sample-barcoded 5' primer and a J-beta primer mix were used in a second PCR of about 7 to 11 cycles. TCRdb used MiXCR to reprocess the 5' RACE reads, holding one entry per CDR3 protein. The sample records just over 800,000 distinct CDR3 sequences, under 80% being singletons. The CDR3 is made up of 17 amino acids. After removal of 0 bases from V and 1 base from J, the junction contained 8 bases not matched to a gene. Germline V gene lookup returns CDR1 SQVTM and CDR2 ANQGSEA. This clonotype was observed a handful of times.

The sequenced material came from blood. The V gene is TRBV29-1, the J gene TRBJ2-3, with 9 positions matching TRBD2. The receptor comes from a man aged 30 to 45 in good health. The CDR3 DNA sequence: TGCAGCGTTGAAGATGGAGGCGTAGCGGGGGGCACAGATACGCAGTATTTT. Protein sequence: CSVEDGGVAGGTDTQYF.